The 4 T cell receptor beta chains reported below all come from one sample, sequenced in a study of OX40 agonist ivuxolimab in advanced cancers. Clones were sequenced by immunoSEQ multiplex PCR, and TCRdb holds only the in-frame ones, with some missing. This sample has some 74,000 clones; less than 90% occur once, and the top ten carry roughly 1%. The material was CD4+ or CD8+ T cells sorted from blood, obtained in a trial of the OX40 agonist ivuxolimab. The origin of the receptors is an adult with an advanced solid tumor such as melanoma, head and neck, liver or kidney cancer.

This clone showed up just a few times. The V and J genes are TRBV6-1 and TRBJ1-2; D possibly corresponds to TRBD1 (6 bases). This CDR3 is built from 14 residues. V was clipped by 6 bases and J by 7 bases, with 18 bases between them. Per the germline V gene, CDR1 is MNHNS and CDR2 is SASEGT. CDR3 loop: CASRPGALVGGYTF. The CDR3, as DNA: TGTGCCAGCAGGCCGGGGGCCCTCGTTGGTGGCTACACCTTC.

V and J are TRBV4-1 and TRBJ2-5, with 7 bases identical to TRBD2. Germline CDR1 and CDR2: MGHRA and YSYEKL. V lost 4 bases to trimming and J lost 5 bases; unmatched junction nucleotides: 10. The CDR3 runs to 15 residues. The CDR3 DNA reads as TGCGCCAGCAGCCGCCATATTAGCGGGCCGGAGACCCAGTACTTC. This encodes CASSRHISGPETQYF.

This sequence joins TRBV11-3 and TRBJ1-1; 9 bases map to TRBD1. The CDR3 is 15 amino acids. CDR1 and CDR2 from the germline V gene are SGHNT and YENEEA. After removal of 4 bases from V and 4 bases from J, the junction contained 7 bases not matched to a gene. This chain's CDR3 is CASSYRGPMSTEAFF. The CDR3 DNA sequence: TGTGCCAGCAGCTACAGGGGGCCCATGAGCACTGAAGCTTTCTTT.

The chain uses TRBV7-3 and TRBJ2-3, with D tentatively TRBD2 (6 bases). The length of the CDR3 is 14 residues. Deletions cut 3 bases from V and 2 bases from J, with 9 bases between. CDR1 SGHTA and CDR2 FQGTGA come from the germline V gene. This CDR3 is CASSFRGTTDTQYF. The CDR3 nucleotides are TGTGCCAGCAGCTTTCGGGGGACCACAGATACGCAGTATTTT.